The entry below describes one TCR beta chain. Its specificity is unknown. This specimen comes from a study of cytomegalovirus exposure and HLA in healthy donors. Trimming removed 6 bases from V and 4 bases from J; junction bases left unmatched: 11. The CDR3 loop spans 15 amino acids. Germline V gene data show CDR1 as SQVTM and CDR2 as ANQGSEA. This PCR relied on a set of 60 Vbeta primers and 13 Jbeta primers. The table came from immunoSEQ multiplex PCR; TCRdb's copy has only in-frame clones and leaves some out. The sample has over 70,000 clones; 60% to 70% are singletons. Study-level points and caveats: Presence/absence analysis assumed near-uniform sequencing depth across donors. TCR sequences were mostly rare, though some public TCRs occurred in many donors.

This chain connects TRBV29-1 to TRBJ2-5; 10 bases are a match to TRBD2. Sequenced sample: PBMCs. The sequence was collected from a middle-aged man in good health and CMV-seropositive. The CDR3: CSVGIAGGIGETQYF. The CDR3 DNA reads as TGCAGCGTGGGGATAGCGGGGGGTATTGGAGAGACCCAGTACTTC.